This paragraph covers one TCR beta chain sequence. Germline V gene sequence: CDR1 KGHSH, CDR2 LQKENI. V gave up 0 bases and J gave up 7 bases, with 13 bases separating them. This CDR3 is built from 15 residues. The sample is drawn from a study of control samples from healthy donors and cancer patients. This table comes from immunoSEQ multiplex PCR, and its TCRdb copy is limited to in-frame clones, with some not included. The sample has 40,000 to 55,000 clones, 93% seen once; the top ten hold around 20%. This sequence joins TRBV18 and TRBJ2-1; TRBD2 might be the D (5 bases). Specimen: PBMCs. This TCR came from a woman between 45 and 60 years old with head and neck cancer. CDR3 bases: TGTGCCAGCTCACCACCGTTCGGGATTAGTAATGAGCAGTTCTTC. Residues: CASSPPFGISNEQFF.